Sequencing of this TCR beta chain was carried out in a study of cytomegalovirus exposure and HLA in healthy donors. The study, taken as a whole, reports: Relative to the roughly 690-donor mean, N-insertions were reportedly fewer in an Asian-associated ancestry cluster in a later analysis. Data from an earlier analysis indicated that most TCR beta V segments were productive either about 87% or about 30% of the time. Clonal expansion, a later analysis showed, was greater in HLA-associated TCR beta chains than in equally common others.

The primer mix had 60 Vbeta and 13 Jbeta primers. The repertoire was sequenced with immunoSEQ multiplex PCR; TCRdb's copy has only in-frame clones and lacks some. The sample contains about 150,000 clones, 65% to 70% of which appear only once. The CDR3 spans 16 residues. The trim removed 6 bases at V and 5 bases at J, leaving 13 bases unmatched. The V gene's germline CDR1 is MDHEN and CDR2 SYDVKM. A remark on this clone: Its antigen is not known.

V usage is TRBV28 and J usage is TRBJ2-7; 10 nucleotides line up with TRBD2. Sequenced: PBMCs. The sequence came from a human donor in good health. The CDR3 DNA sequence: TGTGCCAGCAGCAGGGACAGTAGCGGGAGGATCAACGAGCAGTACTTC. Encoded protein: CASSRDSSGRINEQYF. Together with reference TRBV28 and TRBJ2-7, the CDR3 gives the full variable domain: DVKVTQSSRYLVKRTGEKVFLECVQDMDHENMFWYRQDPGLGLRLIYFSYDVKMKEKGDIPEGYSVSREKKERFSLILESASTNQTSMYLCASSRDSSGRINEQYFGPGTRLTVT.